This T cell receptor beta chain was documented in a study of neurological immune-mediated disorders. Study-level points and caveats: Expanded clones shared no CDR3 amino acid sequences across subjects, suggesting private repertoires in all groups. Repertoires from 18 of 34 multiple sclerosis patients grouped phylogenetically into a related-CDR3 cluster, suggesting a possible signature.

Turning to this clonotype: Its matching antigen is unknown.

For the unsorted libraries, 2 million PBMCs stored at -80 C served as input. With 1 base clipped from V and 1 base from J, the junction kept 3 bases outside the gene matches. Germline V gene sequence: CDR1 KGHSH, CDR2 LQKENI. CDR3 length equals 16 residues. TCRdb called the 5' RACE reads again in MiXCR, with one record for every CDR3 protein. The sample records about 70,000 distinct CDR3 sequences, more than 3% being singletons. Sequencing was performed on PBMCs. The origin of this receptor is a woman aged 50 to 60 with multiple sclerosis. The chain has TRBV18 and TRBJ2-3; 9 bases are shared with TRBD2. The CDR3 DNA sequence: TGTGCCAGCTCACCACGTAGCGGGAGTGGCACAGATACGCAGTATTTT. Its translation is CASSPRSGSGTDTQYF.